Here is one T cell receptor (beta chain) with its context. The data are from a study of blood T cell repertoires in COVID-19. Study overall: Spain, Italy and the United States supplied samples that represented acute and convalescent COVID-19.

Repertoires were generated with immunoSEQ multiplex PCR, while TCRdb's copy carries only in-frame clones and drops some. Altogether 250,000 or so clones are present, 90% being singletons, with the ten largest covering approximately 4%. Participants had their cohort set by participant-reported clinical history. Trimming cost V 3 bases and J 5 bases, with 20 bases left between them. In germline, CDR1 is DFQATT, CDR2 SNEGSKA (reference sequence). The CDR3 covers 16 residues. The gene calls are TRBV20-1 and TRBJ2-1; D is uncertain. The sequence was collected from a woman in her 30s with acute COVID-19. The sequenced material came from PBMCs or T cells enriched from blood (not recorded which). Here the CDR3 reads CSASGNVVTHDNEQFF. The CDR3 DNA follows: TGCAGTGCTAGTGGAAACGTAGTAACGCATGACAATGAGCAGTTCTTC.